These T cell receptor beta chains were read from a single sample in a study of T cell responses to AZD1222 COVID-19 vaccine. Data came from immunoSEQ multiplex PCR; TCRdb stores just in-frame clones and leaves some out. The table records 150,000 to 200,000 clones, about 91% of them present only once. The sample here was peripheral blood, taken 28 days after the second AZD1222 dose. These receptors were obtained from an adult who received the AZD1222 COVID-19 vaccine. CDR3s include the opening cysteine and the closing phenylalanine or tryptophan. A D gene is named only where the DNA matches it firmly. Expanded clones are given a class, and other clones once, few, many or no size at all.

TRBJ1-2 | - | - | TRBV5-4 | TGTGCCAGCAGCTTACAGGGTATCGACTATGGCTACACCTTC | CASSLQGIDYGYTF
TRBJ1-5 | - | - | TRBV6-5 | TGTGCCAGCACAACATCCTCATTACATCAGCCCCAGCATTTT | CASTTSSLHQPQHF
TRBJ1-2 | - | - | TRBV23-1 | TGCGCCAGCAGCCACCGCGGGGATGGCTACACCTTC | CASSHRGDGYTF
TRBJ1-1 | - | - | TRBV3-1/TRBV3-2 | TGTGCCAGCAGCCCGTTGACCAGGGACACTGAAGCTTTCTTT | CASSPLTRDTEAFF
TRBJ1-2 | TRBD1 | - | TRBV18 | TGTGCCAGCTCACCATCCCTACAGGGGTATGACTATGGCTACACCTTC | CASSPSLQGYDYGYTF
TRBJ1-1 | - | - | TRBV19 | TGTGCCAGTAGTAGAGCCTGGGACACTGAAGCTTTCTTT | CASSRAWDTEAFF
TRBJ1-1 | - | - | TRBV6-5 | TGTGCCAGCAGTTCCGGACAGATGAACACTGAAGCTTTCTTT | CASSSGQMNTEAFF
TRBJ2-3 | TRBD2 | - | TRBV5-1 | TGCGCCAGCAGTTTACTAGCGGGGGCCACAGATACGCAGTATTTT | CASSLLAGATDTQYF
TRBJ2-7 | - | - | TRBV10-3 | TGTGCCATCGGGGCCGGGGCCCCAAAGGACGAGCAGTACTTC | CAIGAGAPKDEQYF
TRBJ1-2 | TRBD1 | once | TRBV5-5 | TGTGCCAGCAGCCGCGGGACAGCTAACTATGGCTACACCTTC | CASSRGTANYGYTF
TRBJ2-5 | - | - | TRBV7-9 | TGTGCCAGCAGCTTAGAGTTCGTTCCCCAGTCCAAGTACTTC | CASSLEFVPQSKYF
TRBJ1-6 | - | once | TRBV28 | TGTGCCAGCAGGGCCCCGGGCGGACCCCTCCACTTT | CASRAPGGPLHF
TRBJ1-3 | - | - | TRBV11-2 | TGTGCCAGCTCCCTTGGAAACACCATATATTTT | CASSLGNTIYF
TRBJ2-7 | - | - | TRBV15 | TGTGCCACCAGCGACCCCCAGGGTTCCTACGAGCAGTACTTC | CATSDPQGSYEQYF
TRBJ2-7 | - | - | TRBV5-5 | TGTGCCAGCAGCATCTTACGGGGAAACTACGAGCAGTACTTC | CASSILRGNYEQYF
TRBJ2-1 | - | - | TRBV6-4 | TGTGCCAGCAGTGACTCGGAGGCCAATGAGCAGTTCTTC | CASSDSEANEQFF
TRBJ1-1 | - | - | TRBV28 | TGTGCCAGCAGCTCAGGGGAACGAGCTTTCTTT | CASSSGERAFF
TRBJ1-5 | - | many | TRBV18 | TGTGCCAGCTCACCAAGCGTAGGGAATCAGCCCCAGCATTTT | CASSPSVGNQPQHF
TRBJ1-5 | - | - | TRBV19 | TGTGCCAGTAGTATAAGAGGGGATCAGCCCCAGCATTTT | CASSIRGDQPQHF
TRBJ2-7 | TRBD2 | - | TRBV10-3 | TGTGCCATCAGTGAGACGTTAGACGGGGGGAACTCCTACGAGCAGTACTTC | CAISETLDGGNSYEQYF
TRBJ1-2 | - | - | TRBV19 | TGTGCCAGTAAGGGCCTAGGGAACCCCCAGCAGCCTAACTATGGCTACACCTTC | CASKGLGNPQQPNYGYTF
TRBJ2-1 | TRBD2 | - | TRBV19 | TGTGCCAGTAGTTGGTCGGCGGGGGTTGAGCAGTTCTTC | CASSWSAGVEQFF
TRBJ2-3 | - | - | TRBV25-1 | TGTGCCAGCAGTGGCCGGGACACCAGGGCAGATACGCAGTATTTT | CASSGRDTRADTQYF
TRBJ2-3 | - | once | TRBV5-4 | TGTGCCAGCAGCTCTCGGAACACAGATACGCAGTATTTT | CASSSRNTDTQYF
TRBJ1-1 | TRBD1 | - | TRBV2 | TGTGCCAGCAGTACGGGACAGGGGAAAGCTTTCTTT | CASSTGQGKAFF
TRBJ1-1 | - | - | TRBV20-1 | TGCAGTGCTAGAGGGTGGACTGAAGCTTTCTTT | CSARGWTEAFF
TRBJ2-1 | - | - | TRBV9 | TGTGCCAGCAGCGGCGGAATAGCGTATGCCTACAATGAGCAGTTCTTC | CASSGGIAYAYNEQFF
TRBJ2-7 | TRBD1 | - | TRBV3-1/TRBV3-2 | TGTGCCAGCACCGAAGGACAGGGCCACGAGCAGTACTTC | CASTEGQGHEQYF
TRBJ2-1 | - | - | TRBV6-1 | TGTGCCAGCAGTGAACTACAGGGCCGCGTGAATGAGCAGTTCTTC | CASSELQGRVNEQFF
TRBJ1-1 | - | - | TRBV11-2 | TGTGCCAGCAGCTCGACAAAAGGAATGAACACTGAAGCTTTCTTT | CASSSTKGMNTEAFF
TRBJ1-2 | - | - | TRBV5-1 | TGCGCCAGCAGCTCTGGTGCGGGCTATGGCTACACCTTC | CASSSGAGYGYTF
TRBJ2-7 | TRBD1 | - | TRBV5-1 | TGCGCCAGCAGCTTGGGTGACAGGGTTTCCTACGAGCAGTACTTC | CASSLGDRVSYEQYF
TRBJ2-1 | TRBD1 | - | TRBV19 | TGTGCCAGTAGACAGACAGGGGGTGACCCAAAGCAGTTCTTC | CASRQTGGDPKQFF
TRBJ1-5 | - | - | TRBV18 | TGTGCCAGCTCACCTCGAGGGAATAGCAATCAGCCCCAGCATTTT | CASSPRGNSNQPQHF
TRBJ2-2 | - | - | TRBV19 | TGTGCCAGTAGTATTGGCGGCACCGGGGAGCTGTTTTTT | CASSIGGTGELFF
TRBJ1-2 | - | once | TRBV3-1/TRBV3-2 | TGTGCCAGCAGCAGAGGGACCTTTGAGGCTGGCACCTTC | CASSRGTFEAGTF
TRBJ2-1 | - | - | TRBV10-1 | TGCGCCAGCGGGGCCAGTGGACTGGAGCAGTTCTTC | CASGASGLEQFF
TRBJ1-4 | - | - | TRBV5-1 | TGCGCCAGCAGCTTGGGGGCGAACGAAAAACTGTTTTTT | CASSLGANEKLFF
TRBJ1-2 | TRBD1 | - | TRBV18 | TGTGCCAGCTCGCCTGGACAGGCGCCCGGCTACACCTTC | CASSPGQAPGYTF
TRBJ1-5 | - | - | TRBV6-5 | TGTGCCAGCGAGCCCCCCAATCAGCCCCAGCATTTT | CASEPPNQPQHF
TRBJ1-5 | - | few | TRBV7-8 | TGTGCCAGCAGCTTTGGCGGGGGCGAGGGTCAGCCCCAGCATTTT | CASSFGGGEGQPQHF
TRBJ1-2 | - | - | TRBV12-3/TRBV12-4 | TGTGCCAGCAGTTTAGAGCTTTGGGGTGGCTACACCTTC | CASSLELWGGYTF
TRBJ2-7 | TRBD2 | - | TRBV6-2/TRBV6-3 | TGTGCCAGCAGTTACCACGCCGGAGCGGGGGGTCTCTACGAGCAGTACTTC | CASSYHAGAGGLYEQYF
TRBJ2-5 | TRBD1 | - | TRBV5-4 | TGTGCCAGCAGCTCCGGTGGTAGGGGGCCCCAAGAGACCCAGTACTTC | CASSSGGRGPQETQYF
TRBJ2-5 | - | - | TRBV5-6 | TGTGCCAGCAGCTGGGCCAGGACTAACGCTGGGGAGACCCAGTACTTC | CASSWARTNAGETQYF
TRBJ2-3 | - | - | TRBV4-1 | TGCGCCAGCAGCCATCCACCCGACGGGCCAATCGGCGATACGCAGTATTTT | CASSHPPDGPIGDTQYF
TRBJ2-3 | - | - | TRBV18 | TGTGCCAGCTCACCGACGGGCACAGATACGCAGTATTTT | CASSPTGTDTQYF
TRBJ1-2 | - | - | TRBV5-4 | TGTGCCAGCAGCTTCAGCTGGCAGGGGACCGAATATGGCTACACCTTC | CASSFSWQGTEYGYTF